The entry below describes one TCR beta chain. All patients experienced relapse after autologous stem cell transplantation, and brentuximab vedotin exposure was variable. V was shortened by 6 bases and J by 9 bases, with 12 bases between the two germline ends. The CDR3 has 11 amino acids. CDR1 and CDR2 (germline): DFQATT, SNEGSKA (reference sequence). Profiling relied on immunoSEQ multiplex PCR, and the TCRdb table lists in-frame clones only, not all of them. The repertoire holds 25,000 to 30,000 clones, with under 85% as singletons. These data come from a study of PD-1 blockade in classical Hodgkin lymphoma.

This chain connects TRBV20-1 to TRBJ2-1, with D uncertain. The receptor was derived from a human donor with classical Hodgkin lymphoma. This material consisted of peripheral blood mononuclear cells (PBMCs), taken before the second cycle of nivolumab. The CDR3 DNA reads TGCAGTGCCCCCATTTTCGGTGAGCAGTTCTTC. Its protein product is CSAPIFGEQFF.